A selection of T cell receptor beta chains follows, all from one sample in a study of blood T cells in healthy people across ages. In TCRdb, the 5' RACE reads were re-called with MiXCR into one record per CDR3 protein. The sample shows 700,000 or so distinct CDR3 sequences, over 20% of them seen only once. Sequenced input: blood. The source of these receptors is a man in his 70s in good health. CDR3s include the opening cysteine and the closing phenylalanine or tryptophan. A D gene is named only where the DNA matches it firmly. Not every row has a clone size; where given, it reads once, few, many or a size class.

j_call: TRBJ1-2; d_call: TRBD1; v_call: TRBV2; clone_size: -; cdr3_aa: CASGQQGGYGYTF; cdr3_nt: TGTGCCAGCGGTCAACAGGGGGGCTATGGCTACACCTTC
j_call: TRBJ2-3; d_call: -; v_call: TRBV7-6; clone_size: -; cdr3_aa: CASSLLFGSGFTDTQYF; cdr3_nt: TGTGCCAGCAGCCTCCTTTTTGGTAGTGGATTCACAGATACGCAGTATTTT
j_call: TRBJ2-5; d_call: -; v_call: TRBV7-2; clone_size: few; cdr3_aa: CASSLLGATQEAQYF; cdr3_nt: TGTGCCAGCAGTTTATTGGGGGCAACACAAGAGGCCCAGTACTTC
j_call: TRBJ1-1; d_call: TRBD1; v_call: TRBV4-3; clone_size: -; cdr3_aa: CASSQGGTAMNTEAFF; cdr3_nt: TGCGCCAGCAGCCAAGGGGGGACAGCTATGAACACTGAAGCTTTCTTT
j_call: TRBJ2-5; d_call: -; v_call: TRBV29-1; clone_size: -; cdr3_aa: CSVGERAGMETQYF; cdr3_nt: TGCAGCGTTGGGGAGAGGGCGGGGATGGAGACCCAGTACTTC
j_call: TRBJ1-1; d_call: -; v_call: TRBV5-5; clone_size: -; cdr3_aa: CASSLAGGRATEAFF; cdr3_nt: TGTGCCAGCAGCTTGGCCGGGGGGCGAGCTACTGAAGCTTTCTTT
j_call: TRBJ2-5; d_call: -; v_call: TRBV20-1; clone_size: few; cdr3_aa: CSASSVNQETQYF; cdr3_nt: TGCAGTGCCTCTAGCGTTAATCAAGAGACCCAGTACTTC
j_call: TRBJ2-3; d_call: -; v_call: TRBV6-2/TRBV6-3; clone_size: -; cdr3_aa: CASSNLGLSTDTQYF; cdr3_nt: TGTGCCAGCAGTAACTTGGGACTCAGCACAGATACGCAGTATTTT
j_call: TRBJ2-1; d_call: TRBD2; v_call: TRBV3-1; clone_size: -; cdr3_aa: CASSQGGSGGNERFF; cdr3_nt: TGTGCCAGCAGCCAAGGAGGTAGCGGGGGGAATGAGCGGTTCTTC
j_call: TRBJ2-6; d_call: -; v_call: TRBV5-1; clone_size: -; cdr3_aa: CASSFIWVGANVLTF; cdr3_nt: TGCGCCAGCAGCTTCATTTGGGTTGGGGCCAACGTCCTGACTTTC
j_call: TRBJ2-1; d_call: -; v_call: TRBV18; clone_size: -; cdr3_aa: CASSPPLMDPTYNEQFF; cdr3_nt: TGTGCCAGCTCACCACCGCTCATGGACCCGACCTACAATGAGCAGTTCTTC
j_call: TRBJ1-4; d_call: -; v_call: TRBV20-1; clone_size: -; cdr3_aa: CSARGVSNEKLFF; cdr3_nt: TGCAGTGCCCGGGGGGTATCTAATGAAAAACTGTTTTTT
j_call: TRBJ1-1; d_call: -; v_call: TRBV4-2; clone_size: few; cdr3_aa: CASSQDKGVNTEAFF; cdr3_nt: TGTGCCAGCAGCCAAGATAAAGGAGTGAACACTGAAGCTTTCTTT
j_call: TRBJ2-7; d_call: TRBD1; v_call: TRBV5-1; clone_size: few; cdr3_aa: CASSFGAGQVYEQYF; cdr3_nt: TGCGCCAGCAGCTTTGGTGCAGGACAGGTCTACGAGCAGTACTTC
j_call: TRBJ2-5; d_call: TRBD1; v_call: TRBV27; clone_size: few; cdr3_aa: CASSQPGTGKGYQETQYF; cdr3_nt: TGTGCCAGCAGTCAACCCGGGACAGGGAAAGGGTACCAAGAGACCCAGTACTTC
j_call: TRBJ2-5; d_call: -; v_call: TRBV5-4; clone_size: few; cdr3_aa: CASSLDTWGETQYF; cdr3_nt: TGTGCCAGCAGCTTGGATACTTGGGGAGAGACCCAGTACTTC
j_call: TRBJ2-2; d_call: -; v_call: TRBV5-1; clone_size: -; cdr3_aa: CASVSPSNTGELFF; cdr3_nt: TGCGCCAGTGTCTCCCCATCGAACACCGGGGAGCTGTTTTTT
j_call: TRBJ2-2; d_call: TRBD2; v_call: TRBV19; clone_size: few; cdr3_aa: CASSPQRGTNTGELFF; cdr3_nt: TGTGCCAGTAGTCCTCAGCGGGGGACGAACACCGGGGAGCTGTTTTTT
j_call: TRBJ1-5; d_call: -; v_call: TRBV4-3; clone_size: -; cdr3_aa: CASSQDRFGGQPQHF; cdr3_nt: TGCGCCAGCAGCCAAGATAGGTTCGGGGGGCAGCCCCAGCATTTT
j_call: TRBJ2-5; d_call: -; v_call: TRBV4-1; clone_size: -; cdr3_aa: CASSQGVGLETQYF; cdr3_nt: TGCGCCAGCAGCCAAGGCGTAGGGCTGGAGACCCAGTACTTC
j_call: TRBJ2-1; d_call: TRBD1; v_call: TRBV29-1; clone_size: few; cdr3_aa: CSAPSGTGGIYEQFF; cdr3_nt: TGCAGCGCCCCGTCCGGGACAGGGGGCATCTATGAGCAGTTCTTC
j_call: TRBJ2-1; d_call: TRBD2; v_call: TRBV7-2; clone_size: -; cdr3_aa: CASSLDGLAGRNEQFF; cdr3_nt: TGTGCCAGCAGTTTGGACGGGTTAGCGGGGCGGAATGAGCAGTTCTTC
j_call: TRBJ2-3; d_call: -; v_call: TRBV9; clone_size: -; cdr3_aa: CASSVGSGPTDTQYF; cdr3_nt: TGTGCCAGCAGCGTAGGGTCGGGACCCACAGATACGCAGTATTTT
j_call: TRBJ1-6; d_call: -; v_call: TRBV12-3/TRBV12-4; clone_size: few; cdr3_aa: CASSWTAYNSPLHF; cdr3_nt: TGTGCCAGCAGCTGGACAGCTTATAATTCACCCCTCCACTTT
j_call: TRBJ2-1; d_call: TRBD2; v_call: TRBV12-3/TRBV12-4; clone_size: -; cdr3_aa: CASSSRRGRANEQFF; cdr3_nt: TGTGCCAGCAGTTCACGTCGCGGGAGGGCCAATGAGCAGTTCTTC
j_call: TRBJ2-6; d_call: -; v_call: TRBV12-3/TRBV12-4; clone_size: few; cdr3_aa: CASTRGTGANVLTF; cdr3_nt: TGTGCCAGCACCAGGGGAACCGGGGCCAACGTCCTGACTTTC
j_call: TRBJ2-2; d_call: -; v_call: TRBV5-1; clone_size: -; cdr3_aa: CASSLVPLATNTGELFF; cdr3_nt: TGCGCCAGCAGCTTGGTCCCCTTAGCGACGAACACCGGGGAGCTGTTTTTT